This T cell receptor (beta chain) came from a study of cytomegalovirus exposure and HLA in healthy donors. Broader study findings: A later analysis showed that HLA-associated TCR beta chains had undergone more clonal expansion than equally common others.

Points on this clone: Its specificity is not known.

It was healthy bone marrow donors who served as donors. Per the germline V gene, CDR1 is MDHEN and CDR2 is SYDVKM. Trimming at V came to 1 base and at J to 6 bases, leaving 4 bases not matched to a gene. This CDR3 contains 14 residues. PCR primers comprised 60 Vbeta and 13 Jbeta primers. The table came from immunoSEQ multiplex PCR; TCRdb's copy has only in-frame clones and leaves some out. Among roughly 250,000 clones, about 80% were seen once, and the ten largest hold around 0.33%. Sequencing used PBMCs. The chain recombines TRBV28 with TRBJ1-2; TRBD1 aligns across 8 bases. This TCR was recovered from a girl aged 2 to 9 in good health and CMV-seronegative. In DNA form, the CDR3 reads TGTGCCAGCAGTTTATTTCAGGGGGCGCATGGCTACACCTTC. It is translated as CASSLFQGAHGYTF.